This entry describes one TCR beta chain. Its specificity is not known. TCRdb re-called the 5' RACE reads through MiXCR, storing one row per CDR3 protein. The table has about 42,000 distinct CDR3 sequences, about 20% seen once. Findings of the study overall: Tumor memory CD4+ T cell TCR gene usage clustered with blood and lymph node memory CD4+ cells and lymph node naive CD4+ cells.

Tregs were sorted as CD4+CD25+CD127-/low cells. CDR1 SGDLS and CDR2 YYNGEE come from the germline V gene. The CDR3 contains 16 residues. The V and J ends lost 3 bases and 4 bases, in that order; junction bases with no gene match: 7. Sequenced input: Tregs sorted from blood. The TCR comes from a female donor with breast cancer. V usage is TRBV9 and J usage is TRBJ2-3; TRBD2 agrees at 11 bases. As DNA, the CDR3 is TGTGCCAGCAGCGAACTTAGCGGGAGGGCAGCAGATACGCAGTATTTT. Translation: CASSELSGRAADTQYF.